The source of this T cell receptor beta chain is a study of blood T cell repertoires in COVID-19. At the level of the study: Spain, Italy and the United States supplied samples that represented acute and convalescent COVID-19. PBMCs, B-cell-depleted T cells, or T cells provided the cDNA or gDNA that made up the material.

TCRdb keeps only in-frame clones here, not all; method: immunoSEQ multiplex PCR. Of under 140,000 clones in the sample, about 85% were seen once. This CDR3 comprises 13 residues. V lost 3 bases, J lost 2 bases, and 5 bases lay in between. Germline V gene data show CDR1 as SGHVS and CDR2 as FNYEAQ. This chain connects TRBV7-6 to TRBJ2-1; D not resolved. The source is a human donor in a cohort sampled during active COVID-19. The source material was peripheral blood. CDR3 region: CASSFSTYNEQFF. The CDR3 DNA reads as TGTGCCAGCAGCTTTTCCACCTACAATGAGCAGTTCTTC.